The next 19 T cell receptor beta chains were all read from a single sample in a study of blood T cell repertoires in COVID-19. Clones were sequenced by immunoSEQ multiplex PCR, and TCRdb holds only the in-frame ones, with some missing. The table includes 150,000 to 200,000 clones, around 89% detected once. The source material was peripheral blood. The receptors here all came from a man aged 18 to 30 who had recovered from COVID-19.

This chain links TRBV6-5 with TRBJ2-5; D is uncertain. The ends were cut back, 2 bases at V and 3 bases at J, with 10 bases in the middle. CDR3 size: 14 residues. Germline CDR1 is MNHEY and CDR2 is SVGAGI. The CDR3 DNA follows: TGTGCCAGCAGTTACGTGATGGCCGAAGAGACCCAGTACTTC. Its protein product is CASSYVMAEETQYF.

In nucleotides, the CDR3 is TGTGCCAGCAGCATAGGAGGCCTCTCCTACGAGCAGTACTTC. Encoded protein: CASSIGGLSYEQYF. This rearrangement joins TRBV21-1 to TRBJ2-7; the table calls TRBD2, which could not be checked here. TRBV21-1 is a recognized pseudogene. The CDR3 runs to 14 residues.

This clone appeared once. The gene calls are TRBV4-1 and TRBJ2-7, with 10 bases matching TRBD2. J gave up 3 bases and V 0 bases, and 5 bases lay outside the gene matches. This CDR3 has 16 residues. In germline, CDR1 is MGHRA, CDR2 YSYEKL. Written as DNA, the CDR3 is TGCGCCAGCAGCCAAGACCCTAGCGGGAGAATCTACGAGCAGTACTTC. Translation: CASSQDPSGRIYEQYF.

The chain links TRBV27 to TRBJ1-1; 9 nucleotides line up with TRBD1. There are 15 residues in the CDR3. Germline CDR1 reads MNHEY; CDR2 reads SMNVEV (reference sequence). Trimming at V came to 4 bases and at J to 3 bases, leaving 6 bases not matched to a gene. CDR3 nucleotides: TGTGCCAGCAGTTCTATACAGGGGGCTGACACTGAAGCTTTCTTT. Translation: CASSSIQGADTEAFF.

The rearrangement joins TRBV6-6 to TRBJ2-1; 9 positions match TRBD2. The V segment lost 3 bases and the J segment 9 bases; nucleotides outside the gene matches: 9. CDR1 and CDR2 from the germline V gene are MNHNY and SVGAGI (reference sequence). The CDR3 extends over 15 amino acids. The DNA of the CDR3 is TGTGCCAGCAGTTATATGGGACTAGCAGGAGCTGAGCAGTTCTTC. Protein: CASSYMGLAGAEQFF.

This clone was detected a few times. The chain recombines TRBV6-5 with TRBJ2-3, with D tentatively TRBD2 (5 bases). The CDR3 covers 13 residues. The germline V gene has CDR1 MNHEY and CDR2 SVGAGI. V lost 6 bases and J lost 6, with 13 bases in between. The CDR3: CASSLLEYDTQYF. CDR3 in DNA: TGTGCCAGCAGCCTACTAGAATACGATACGCAGTATTTT.

Only one count was recorded for this clone. J is TRBJ2-7 and V is TRBV6-5; D possibly corresponds to TRBD2 (5 bases). The CDR3 runs to 15 residues. The V end lost 2 bases, the J end lost 0 bases, and 11 bases lay between the germline ends. CDR1 is MNHEY and CDR2 is SVGAGI in the germline V gene. For the CDR3, the DNA is TGTGCCAGCAGTTACGGCCGGGGAATCTCCTACGAGCAGTACTTC. Translating gives CASSYGRGISYEQYF.

CDR3 coding DNA: TGTGCCAGCGGATCCTTAGCGGGATACTACAATGAGCAGTTCTTC. It is translated as CASGSLAGYYNEQFF. The gene calls are TRBV2 and TRBJ2-1, with 8 nucleotides matching TRBD2. J lost 3 bases, V lost 8 bases, and 9 bases had no gene match. CDR3 size: 15 residues. Germline assignment: CDR1 SNHLY and CDR2 FYNNEI. The full variable domain, its missing parts supplied by reference TRBV2 and TRBJ2-1, is EPEVTQTPSHQVTQMGQEVILRCVPISNHLYFYWYRQILGQKVEFLVSFYNNEISEKSEIFDDQFSVERPDGSNFTLKIRSTKLEDSAMYFCASGSLAGYYNEQFFGPGTRLTVL.

The gene calls are TRBV18 and TRBJ2-1; 8 positions match TRBD2. Losses at the gene ends were 2 bases for V and 6 bases for J; bases not matched to a gene: 3. Germline CDR1 is KGHSH and CDR2 is LQKENI. The CDR3 contains 14 residues. This CDR3 is CASSPGLAGNEQFF. The CDR3 region has the DNA TGTGCCAGCTCACCAGGACTAGCCGGCAATGAGCAGTTCTTC.

The chain recombines TRBV7-6 with TRBJ1-4; D gene uncertain. Trimming took 0 bases from V and 3 from J, leaving 11 bases between them. Germline V gene data show CDR1 as SGHVS and CDR2 as FNYEAQ. The CDR3 loop spans 16 amino acids. CDR3 nucleotides: TGTGCCAGCAGCTTAGCACCCCCTGCGGCTAATGAAAAACTGTTTTTT. Translated, it gives CASSLAPPAANEKLFF.

The rearrangement links TRBV19 to TRBJ1-6; TRBD1 matches 7 bases. Trimming removed 2 bases from V and 8 bases from J; junction bases left unmatched: 0. Germline V lookup: CDR1 LNHDA, CDR2 SQIVND (reference sequence). CDR3 length equals 13 residues. The CDR3 DNA reads as TGTGCCAGTAGTATACAGGGGGATTCACCCCTCCACTTT. It encodes CASSIQGDSPLHF.

This clone was detected once. V gene TRBV25-1 combines with J gene TRBJ2-7, with D possibly TRBD2 on 6 matching bases. The germline CDR1 and CDR2 sequences are MGHDK and SYGVNS. Trimming removed 8 bases from V and 0 bases from J, with 8 bases in between. This CDR3 is 12 amino acids long. The CDR3 DNA sequence: TGTGCCAGCCGGGACTCCTCCTACGAGCAGTACTTC. As protein: CASRDSSYEQYF.

V is TRBV29-1 and J is TRBJ1-2; D remains unclear. V gave up 2 bases and J gave up 10 bases, with 11 bases separating them. This CDR3 has 11 amino acids. The germline V gene encodes CDR1 SQVTM and CDR2 ANQGSEA. The CDR3 coding sequence is TGCAGCGTTGAAACCAGTAAAGACTACACCTTC. Its protein product is CSVETSKDYTF.

This chain uses TRBV7-2 with TRBJ2-5; 13 bases align to TRBD2. The CDR3 has 15 amino acids. With 2 bases clipped from V and 8 bases from J, the junction kept 5 bases outside the gene matches. Germline CDR1 SGHTA, CDR2 FQGNSA. CDR3 sequence (DNA): TGTGCCAGCAGCTTAAGGACTAGCGGGAGAGGTACCCAGTACTTC. It yields the protein CASSLRTSGRGTQYF.

This clone turned up a few times. This chain joins TRBV29-1 and TRBJ1-2; TRBD1 aligns across 9 bases. The length of the CDR3 is 13 residues. Germline trimming cut 0 bases from V and 5 bases from J; bases unmatched to any gene: 1. CDR1 SQVTM and CDR2 ANQGSEA come from the germline V gene. DNA for the CDR3: TGCAGCGTTGAAGACGGGACAGGGTATGGCTACACCTTC. It specifies CSVEDGTGYGYTF. The variable domain in full, completed from reference TRBV29-1 and TRBJ1-2, reads SAVISQKPSRDICQRGTSLTIQCQVDSQVTMMFWYRQQPGQSLTLIATANQGSEATYESGFVIDKFPISRPNLTFSTLTVSNMSPEDSSIYLCSVEDGTGYGYTFGSGTRLTVV.

This chain joins TRBV9 and TRBJ2-1; D call uncertain. CDR1 is SGDLS, CDR2 YYNGEE, per germline. Trimming took 3 bases from V and 5 from J, leaving 9 bases between them. This CDR3 is built from 13 residues. The CDR3 DNA reads TGTGCCAGCAGCGGGAGCCGGGACAATGAGCAGTTCTTC. Translation gives CASSGSRDNEQFF.

This clone occurred once. The chain uses TRBV3-1 (or the pseudogene TRBV3-2) and TRBJ2-4; D is unresolved. This CDR3 has 16 residues. Germline CDR1 is LGHDT and CDR2 is YNNKEL (reference sequence). Trimming left V 2 bases short and J 9 bases short, with 20 bases between. The CDR3 loop reads CASSQTRGGRASIQYF. The CDR3 DNA reads as TGTGCCAGCAGCCAAACGCGAGGCGGCAGAGCCAGCATTCAGTACTTC.

The chain employs TRBV11-2 and TRBJ1-2; 8 nucleotides align to TRBD1. In germline, CDR1 is SGHAT, CDR2 FQNNGV. The CDR3 contains 14 residues. V dropped 3 bases and J dropped 8; count of bases not matched to a gene: 8. The CDR3 coding sequence is TGTGCCAGCAGCTTCGGGCAGGGGGCGAAAGGCTACACCTTC. Amino acid sequence: CASSFGQGAKGYTF. The full variable domain, with the rest looked up from reference TRBV11-2 and TRBJ1-2, is EAGVAQSPRYKIIEKRQSVAFWCNPISGHATLYWYQQILGQGPKLLIQFQNNGVVDDSQLPKDRFSAERLKGVDSTLKIQPAKLEDSAVYLCASSFGQGAKGYTFGSGTRLTVV.

The chain employs TRBV9 and TRBJ2-2, with 9 bases aligning to TRBD1. Unmatched junction bases numbered 2, after V lost 2 bases and J lost 3 bases. Germline CDR1 SGDLS, CDR2 YYNGEE. There are 15 residues in the CDR3. CDR3 residues: CASSVGTGHTGELFF. The CDR3 DNA is TGTGCCAGCAGCGTTGGGACAGGGCACACCGGGGAGCTGTTTTTT.